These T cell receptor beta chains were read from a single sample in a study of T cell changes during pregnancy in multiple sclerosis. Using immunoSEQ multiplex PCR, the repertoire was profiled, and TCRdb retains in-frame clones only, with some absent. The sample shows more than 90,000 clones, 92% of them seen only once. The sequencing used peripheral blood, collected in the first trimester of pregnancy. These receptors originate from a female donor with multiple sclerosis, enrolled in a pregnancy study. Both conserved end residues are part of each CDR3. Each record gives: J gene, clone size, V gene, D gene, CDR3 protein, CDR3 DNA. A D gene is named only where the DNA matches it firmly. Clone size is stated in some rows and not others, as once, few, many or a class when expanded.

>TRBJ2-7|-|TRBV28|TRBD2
CASNSPASGSYEQYF
TGTGCCAGCAACTCACCGGCTAGCGGGAGTTACGAGCAGTACTTC
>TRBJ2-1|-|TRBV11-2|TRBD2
CASSLILASGSNNEQFF
TGTGCCAGCAGCCTCATCCTGGCTAGCGGGAGTAACAATGAGCAGTTCTTC
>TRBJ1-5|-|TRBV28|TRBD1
CASRAPPGTGKGSNQPQHF
TGTGCCAGCAGAGCTCCTCCCGGGACAGGGAAAGGAAGCAATCAGCCCCAGCATTTT
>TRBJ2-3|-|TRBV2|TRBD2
CASSEILAGGPVDTQYF
TGTGCCAGCAGTGAGATTCTAGCGGGAGGGCCGGTAGATACGCAGTATTTT
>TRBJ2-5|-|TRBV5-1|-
CASSAYRAKQETQYF
TGCGCCAGCAGCGCCTACAGGGCGAAGCAAGAGACCCAGTACTTC
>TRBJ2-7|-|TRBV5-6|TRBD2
CASSLFATSGRAHEQYF
TGTGCCAGCAGCTTGTTCGCGACTAGCGGGAGGGCTCACGAGCAGTACTTC
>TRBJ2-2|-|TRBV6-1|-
CASSEYLGPLSNTGELFF
TGTGCCAGCAGTGAATATCTGGGGCCACTTTCGAACACCGGGGAGCTGTTTTTT
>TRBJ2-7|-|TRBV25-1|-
CASSEFGSLYYEQYF
TGTGCCAGCAGTGAATTTGGCAGTTTATACTACGAGCAGTACTTC
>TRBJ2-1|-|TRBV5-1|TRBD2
CASSEDNGLAGAYNEQFF
TGCGCCAGCAGCGAAGACAACGGACTAGCGGGGGCCTACAATGAGCAGTTCTTC
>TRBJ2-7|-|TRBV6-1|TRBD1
CASSGGGQGEQYF
TGTGCCAGCAGTGGAGGGGGCCAAGGGGAGCAGTACTTC
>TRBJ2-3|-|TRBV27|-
CASRIRPPSTDTQYF
TGTGCCAGCAGAATCAGGCCCCCTAGCACAGATACGCAGTATTTT
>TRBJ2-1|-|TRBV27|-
CASSLSSGVPPYNEQFF
TGTGCCAGCAGTTTAAGTAGCGGAGTACCGCCCTACAATGAGCAGTTCTTC
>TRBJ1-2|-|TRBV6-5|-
CASTPYHGGISGYTF
TGTGCCAGCACCCCCTACCACGGAGGTATAAGTGGCTACACCTTC
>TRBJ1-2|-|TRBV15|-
CATSRDRLGYGEHDGYTF
TGTGCCACCAGCAGAGATCGGCTCGGGTACGGGGAACATGATGGCTACACCTTC
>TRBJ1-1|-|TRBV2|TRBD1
CASREGQGMNTEAFF
TGTGCCAGCAGGGAAGGACAGGGCATGAACACTGAAGCTTTCTTT
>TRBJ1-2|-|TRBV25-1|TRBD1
CASSVQGGYGYTF
TGTGCCAGCAGTGTACAGGGGGGCTATGGCTACACCTTC
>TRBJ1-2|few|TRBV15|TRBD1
CATSRQGWSGYTF
TGTGCCACCAGTAGACAGGGATGGAGTGGCTACACCTTC
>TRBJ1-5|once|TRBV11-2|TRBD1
CASSLEGGFNQPQHF
TGTGCCAGCAGCTTAGAAGGGGGCTTCAATCAGCCCCAGCATTTT
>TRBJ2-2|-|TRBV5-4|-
CASSGGGTNTGELFF
TGTGCCAGCAGCGGAGGAGGGACGAACACCGGGGAGCTGTTTTTT
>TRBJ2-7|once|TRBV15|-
CATSRTDRPYEQYF
TGTGCCACCAGCAGAACTGACAGGCCGTACGAGCAGTACTTC
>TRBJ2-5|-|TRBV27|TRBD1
CASSFSGGGLETQYF
TGTGCCAGCAGTTTCTCAGGGGGCGGGTTAGAGACCCAGTACTTC
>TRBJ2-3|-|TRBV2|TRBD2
CASRSGKVVDTQYF
TGTGCCAGTAGGAGCGGGAAGGTTGTAGATACGCAGTATTTT
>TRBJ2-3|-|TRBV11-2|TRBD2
CASSLSSGRASGDTQYF
TGTGCCAGCAGCTTGTCTAGCGGGAGGGCCAGTGGTGATACGCAGTATTTT
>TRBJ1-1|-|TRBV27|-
CASSLLSGIGTEAFF
TGTGCCAGCAGTTTGCTTTCGGGGATCGGCACTGAAGCTTTCTTT
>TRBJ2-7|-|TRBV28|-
CASSLLVLRDTSYEQYF
TGTGCCAGCAGTTTATTGGTCCTTCGGGACACCTCCTACGAGCAGTACTTC
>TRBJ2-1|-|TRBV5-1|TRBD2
CASGRPSGNGNEQFF
TGCGCCAGCGGCCGACCTAGCGGGAACGGCAATGAGCAGTTCTTC
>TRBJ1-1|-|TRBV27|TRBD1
CASSFQGQQLNTEAFF
TGTGCCAGCAGTTTCCAGGGACAGCAGTTGAACACTGAAGCTTTCTTT
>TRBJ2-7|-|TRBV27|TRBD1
CASSSDRGSDEQYF
TGTGCCAGCAGCAGTGACAGGGGTTCCGACGAGCAGTACTTC
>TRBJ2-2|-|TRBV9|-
CASRGAPGELFF
TGTGCCAGCAGGGGGGCGCCCGGGGAGCTGTTTTTT
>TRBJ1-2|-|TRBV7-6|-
CASSLAGRGGSNYGYTF
TGTGCCAGCAGCTTAGCGGGCAGGGGAGGGTCTAACTATGGCTACACCTTC
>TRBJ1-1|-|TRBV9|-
CASSQDPLGGTEAFF
TGTGCCAGCAGCCAGGATCCCCTAGGGGGCACTGAAGCTTTCTTT
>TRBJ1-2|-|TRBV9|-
CASSEIGANYGYTF
TGTGCCAGCAGCGAGATAGGGGCTAACTATGGCTACACCTTC
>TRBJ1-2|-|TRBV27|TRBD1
CASSFWTGDGYTF
TGTGCCAGCAGTTTTTGGACAGGGGATGGCTACACCTTC
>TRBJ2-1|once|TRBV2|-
CATRPSYNEQFF
TGTGCAACGAGGCCCAGTTACAATGAGCAGTTCTTC
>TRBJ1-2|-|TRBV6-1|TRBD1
CASSELQGLSYGYTF
TGTGCCAGCAGTGAACTACAGGGGCTGTCCTATGGCTACACCTTC
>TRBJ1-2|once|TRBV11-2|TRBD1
CASSPLGGDRGSYGYTF
TGTGCCAGCAGCCCGCTCGGGGGGGACAGGGGTAGCTATGGCTACACCTTC
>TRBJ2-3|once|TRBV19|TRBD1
CASSVDRGMTDTQYF
TGTGCCAGTAGTGTGGACAGGGGGATGACAGATACGCAGTATTTT
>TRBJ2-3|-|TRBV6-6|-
CASSYSEQGWTDTQYF
TGTGCCAGCAGTTACTCGGAGCAGGGGTGGACAGATACGCAGTATTTT
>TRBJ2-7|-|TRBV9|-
CASSLAGRSYEQYF
TGTGCCAGCTCCCTGGCAGGGCGATCCTACGAGCAGTACTTC
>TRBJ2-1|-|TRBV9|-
CASGGRKGNEQFF
TGTGCCAGCGGAGGTAGGAAGGGTAATGAGCAGTTCTTC
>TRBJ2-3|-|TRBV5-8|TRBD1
CASTTGQVFTDTQYF
TGTGCCAGCACCACGGGACAGGTGTTCACAGATACGCAGTATTTT
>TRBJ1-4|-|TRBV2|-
CASSEAPGTFEKLFF
TGTGCCAGCAGTGAAGCGCCGGGTACCTTCGAAAAACTGTTTTTT
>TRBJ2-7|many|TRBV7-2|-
CASNPGVNYEQYF
TGTGCCAGCAATCCCGGGGTTAACTACGAGCAGTACTTC
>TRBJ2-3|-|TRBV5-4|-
CASSLLAQGGGTDTQYF
TGTGCCAGCAGCTTGCTAGCCCAGGGGGGTGGCACAGATACGCAGTATTTT
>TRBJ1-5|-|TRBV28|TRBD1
CASRWTGDSQPQHF
TGTGCCAGCAGGTGGACAGGGGATAGTCAGCCCCAGCATTTT
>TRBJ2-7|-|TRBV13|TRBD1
CASSASGQEHYEQYF
TGTGCCAGCAGCGCCTCGGGACAGGAACACTACGAGCAGTACTTC
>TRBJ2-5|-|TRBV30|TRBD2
CAWREGGVQETQYF
TGTGCCTGGAGGGAGGGAGGGGTACAAGAGACCCAGTACTTC
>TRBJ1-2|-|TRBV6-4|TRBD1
CASSDSRTGSSSGYTF
TGTGCCAGCAGTGACTCACGGACAGGGTCCTCTTCTGGCTACACCTTC
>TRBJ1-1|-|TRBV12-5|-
CASGLVISRGMNTEAFF
TGTGCTAGTGGTTTGGTAATTAGTAGAGGCATGAACACTGAAGCTTTCTTT
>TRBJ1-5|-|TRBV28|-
CASSLGAFRVNQPQHF
TGTGCCAGCAGTTTAGGGGCCTTCAGGGTCAATCAGCCCCAGCATTTT
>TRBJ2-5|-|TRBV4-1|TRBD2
CASSQGTSGIRETQYF
TGCGCCAGCAGCCAAGGGACTAGCGGGATCCGAGAGACCCAGTACTTC
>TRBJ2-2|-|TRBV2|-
CASRARVVASASTGELFF
TGTGCCAGCAGGGCCCGAGTTGTGGCTAGCGCTAGCACCGGGGAGCTGTTTTTT
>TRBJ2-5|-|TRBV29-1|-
CSVEGMYGTQYF
TGCAGCGTTGAAGGCATGTACGGGACCCAGTACTTC
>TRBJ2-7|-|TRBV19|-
CASKGGAYEQYF
TGTGCCAGTAAAGGGGGGGCCTACGAGCAGTACTTC
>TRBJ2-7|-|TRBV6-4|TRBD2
CARGTSGSFLWRYEQYF
TGTGCCAGGGGGACTAGCGGGAGCTTTTTGTGGCGATACGAGCAGTACTTC